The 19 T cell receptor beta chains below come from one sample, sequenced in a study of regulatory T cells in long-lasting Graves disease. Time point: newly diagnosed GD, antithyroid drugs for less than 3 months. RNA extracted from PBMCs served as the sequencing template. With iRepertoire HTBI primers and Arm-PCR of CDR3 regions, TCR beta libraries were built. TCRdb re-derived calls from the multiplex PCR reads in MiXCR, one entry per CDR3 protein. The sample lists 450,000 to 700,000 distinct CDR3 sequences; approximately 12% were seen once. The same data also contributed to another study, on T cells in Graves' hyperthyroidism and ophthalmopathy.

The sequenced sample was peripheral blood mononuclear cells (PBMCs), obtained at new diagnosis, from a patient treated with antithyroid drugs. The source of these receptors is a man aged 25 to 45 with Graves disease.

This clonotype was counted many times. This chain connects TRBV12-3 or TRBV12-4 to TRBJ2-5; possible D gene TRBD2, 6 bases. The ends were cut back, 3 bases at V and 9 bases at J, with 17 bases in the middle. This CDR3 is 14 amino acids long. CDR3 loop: CASSLAGLGLAQYF. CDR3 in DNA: TGTGCCAGCAGTTTGGCGGGACTGGGGTTGGCCCAGTACTTC.

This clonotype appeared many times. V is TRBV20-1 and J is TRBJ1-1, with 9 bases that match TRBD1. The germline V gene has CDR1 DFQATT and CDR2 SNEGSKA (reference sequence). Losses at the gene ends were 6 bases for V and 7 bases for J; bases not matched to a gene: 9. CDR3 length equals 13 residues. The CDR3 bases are TGCAGTGCAATCCGGGACAGGGTGGATGAAGCTTTCTTT. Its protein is CSAIRDRVDEAFF.

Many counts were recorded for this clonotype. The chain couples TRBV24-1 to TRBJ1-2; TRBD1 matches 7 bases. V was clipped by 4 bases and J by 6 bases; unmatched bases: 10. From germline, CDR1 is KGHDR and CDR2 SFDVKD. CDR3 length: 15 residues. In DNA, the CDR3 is TGTGCCACCAGTGAAGCCCGGGACAGAGGAGATGGCTACACCTTC. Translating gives CATSEARDRGDGYTF.

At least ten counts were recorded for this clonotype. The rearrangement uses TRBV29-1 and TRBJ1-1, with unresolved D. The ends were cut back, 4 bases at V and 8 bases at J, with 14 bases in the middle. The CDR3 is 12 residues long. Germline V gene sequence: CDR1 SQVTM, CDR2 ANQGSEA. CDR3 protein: CSVVMGSPEAFF. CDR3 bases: TGCAGCGTTGTGATGGGCTCCCCCGAAGCTTTCTTT. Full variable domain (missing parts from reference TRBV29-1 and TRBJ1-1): SAVISQKPSRDICQRGTSLTIQCQVDSQVTMMFWYRQQPGQSLTLIATANQGSEATYESGFVIDKFPISRPNLTFSTLTVSNMSPEDSSIYLCSVVMGSPEAFFGQGTRLTVV.

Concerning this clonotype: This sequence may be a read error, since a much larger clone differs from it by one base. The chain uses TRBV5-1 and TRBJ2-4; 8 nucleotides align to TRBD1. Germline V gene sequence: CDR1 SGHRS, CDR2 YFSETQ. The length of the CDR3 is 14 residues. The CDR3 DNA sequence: TGCACCAGCAGCAAGACAGGGGTCGCAAACATTCAGTACTTC. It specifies CTSSKTGVANIQYF.

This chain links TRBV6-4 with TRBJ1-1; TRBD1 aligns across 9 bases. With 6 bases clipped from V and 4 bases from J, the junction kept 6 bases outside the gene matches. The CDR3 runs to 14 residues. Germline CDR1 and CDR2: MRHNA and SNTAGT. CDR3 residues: CASRGQGTGTEAFF. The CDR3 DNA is TGTGCCAGCAGGGGACAGGGAACGGGCACTGAAGCTTTCTTT.

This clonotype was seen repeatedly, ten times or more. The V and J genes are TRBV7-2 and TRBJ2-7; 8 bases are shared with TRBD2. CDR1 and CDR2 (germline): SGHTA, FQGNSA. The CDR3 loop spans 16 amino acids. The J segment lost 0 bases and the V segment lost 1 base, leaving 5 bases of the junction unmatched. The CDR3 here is CASSLVPGGPSYEQYF. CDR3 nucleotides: TGTGCCAGCAGCTTAGTTCCGGGGGGGCCCTCCTACGAGCAGTACTTC.

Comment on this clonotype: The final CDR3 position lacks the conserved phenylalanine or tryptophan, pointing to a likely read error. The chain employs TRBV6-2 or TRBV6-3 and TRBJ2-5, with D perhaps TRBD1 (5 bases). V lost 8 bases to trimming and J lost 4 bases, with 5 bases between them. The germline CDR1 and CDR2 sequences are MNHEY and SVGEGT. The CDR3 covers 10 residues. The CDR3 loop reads CASGAETQYL. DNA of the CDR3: TGTGCCAGCGGGGCAGAGACCCAGTACCTC.

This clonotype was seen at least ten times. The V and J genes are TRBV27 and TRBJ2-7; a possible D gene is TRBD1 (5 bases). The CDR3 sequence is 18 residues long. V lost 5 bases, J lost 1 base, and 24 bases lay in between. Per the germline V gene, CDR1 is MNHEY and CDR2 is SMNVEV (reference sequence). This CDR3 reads CASSPLGALLPLSYEQYF. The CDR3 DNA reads TGTGCCAGCAGTCCGCTAGGGGCCCTGCTACCACTATCCTACGAGCAGTACTTC.

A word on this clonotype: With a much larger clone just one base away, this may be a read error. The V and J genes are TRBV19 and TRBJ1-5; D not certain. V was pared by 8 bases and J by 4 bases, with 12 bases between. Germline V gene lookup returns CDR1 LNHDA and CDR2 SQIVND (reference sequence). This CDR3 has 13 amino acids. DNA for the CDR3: TGTGCCAGTGGTACCACACCTAATCAGCCCCAGCATTTT. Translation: CASGTTPNQPQHF.

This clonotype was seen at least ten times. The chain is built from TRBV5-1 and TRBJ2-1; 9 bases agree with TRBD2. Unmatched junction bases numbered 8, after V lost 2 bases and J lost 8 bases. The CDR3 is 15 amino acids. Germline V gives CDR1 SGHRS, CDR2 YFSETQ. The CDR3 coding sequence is TGCGCCAGCAGCTTCAATAGCGGGAGTATCGATGAGCAGTTCTTC. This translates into CASSFNSGSIDEQFF.

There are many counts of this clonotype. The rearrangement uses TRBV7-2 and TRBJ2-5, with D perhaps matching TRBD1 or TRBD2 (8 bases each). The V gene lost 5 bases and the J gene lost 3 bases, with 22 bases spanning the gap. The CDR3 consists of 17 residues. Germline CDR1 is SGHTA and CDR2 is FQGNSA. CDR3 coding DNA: TGTGCCAGCAGCCGGGGGGGACAGGTTATATTCAAAGAGACCCAGTACTTC. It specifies CASSRGGQVIFKETQYF.

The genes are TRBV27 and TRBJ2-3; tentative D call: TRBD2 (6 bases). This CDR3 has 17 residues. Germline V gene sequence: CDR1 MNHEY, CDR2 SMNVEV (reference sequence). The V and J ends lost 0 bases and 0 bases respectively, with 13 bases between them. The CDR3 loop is CASSLSWIAASTDTQYF. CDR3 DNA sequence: TGTGCCAGCAGTTTATCGTGGATAGCGGCCAGCACAGATACGCAGTATTTT.

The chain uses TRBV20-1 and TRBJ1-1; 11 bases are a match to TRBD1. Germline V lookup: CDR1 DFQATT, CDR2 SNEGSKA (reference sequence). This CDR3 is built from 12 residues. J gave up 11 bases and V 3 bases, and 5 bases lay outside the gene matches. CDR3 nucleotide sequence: TGCAGTGCTAGGAGGACAGGGGGCGCGGCTTTCTTT. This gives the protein CSARRTGGAAFF.

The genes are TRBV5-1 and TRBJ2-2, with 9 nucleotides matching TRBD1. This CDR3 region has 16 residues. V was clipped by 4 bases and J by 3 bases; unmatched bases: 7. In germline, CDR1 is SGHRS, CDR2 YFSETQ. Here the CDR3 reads CASSQRTGGHTGELFF. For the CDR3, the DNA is TGCGCCAGCAGCCAACGAACAGGGGGCCACACCGGGGAGCTGTTTTTT.

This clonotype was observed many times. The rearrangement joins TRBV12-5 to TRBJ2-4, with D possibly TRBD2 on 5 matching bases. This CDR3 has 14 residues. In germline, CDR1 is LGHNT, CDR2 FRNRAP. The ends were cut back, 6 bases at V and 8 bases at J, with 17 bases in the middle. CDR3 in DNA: TGTGCTAGTGGCTCGGGGTCTCTGGACGACATTCAGTACTTC. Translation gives CASGSGSLDDIQYF.

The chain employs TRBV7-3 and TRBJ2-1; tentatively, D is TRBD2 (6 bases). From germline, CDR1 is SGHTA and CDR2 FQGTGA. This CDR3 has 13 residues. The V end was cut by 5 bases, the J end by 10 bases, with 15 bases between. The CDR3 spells CASSQTTRGEQFF. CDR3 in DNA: TGTGCCAGCAGCCAGACTACCCGGGGGGAGCAGTTCTTC. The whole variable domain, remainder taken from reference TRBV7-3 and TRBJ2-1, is GAGVSQTPSNKVTEKGKYVELRCDPISGHTALYWYRQSLGQGPEFLIYFQGTGAADDSGLPNDRFFAVRPEGSVSTLKIQRTERGDSAVYLCASSQTTRGEQFFGPGTRLTVL.

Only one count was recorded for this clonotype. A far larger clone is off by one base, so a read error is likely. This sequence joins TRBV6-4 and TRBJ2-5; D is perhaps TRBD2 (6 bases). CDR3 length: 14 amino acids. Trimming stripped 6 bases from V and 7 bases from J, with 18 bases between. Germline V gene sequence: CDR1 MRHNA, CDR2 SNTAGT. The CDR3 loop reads CASRPGLGAGTQYF. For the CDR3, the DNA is TGTGCCAGCAGACCGGGACTCGGAGCGGGGACCCAGTACTTC.

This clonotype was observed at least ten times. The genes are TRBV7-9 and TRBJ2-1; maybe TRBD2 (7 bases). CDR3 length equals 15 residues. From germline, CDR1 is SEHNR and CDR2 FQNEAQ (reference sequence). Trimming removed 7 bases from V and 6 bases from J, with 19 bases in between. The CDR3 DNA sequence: TGTGCCAGCAACCGACAAGGCGGGGGCCTCAATGAGCAGTTCTTC. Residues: CASNRQGGGLNEQFF.